This entry lists 9 T cell receptor beta chains sequenced from one sample in a study of blood T cells in healthy people across ages. The second PCR ran about 6 to 11 cycles with a sample-barcoded 5' primer and J-beta primers. TCRdb recomputed calls from the 5' RACE reads with MiXCR, one row per CDR3 protein. The sample lists 650,000 to 800,000 distinct CDR3 sequences, roughly 44% occurring once. The sequencing input was blood. The receptors shown here come from a man in his 60s in good health.

This clonotype came up a few times. V usage is TRBV12-3 or TRBV12-4 and J usage is TRBJ1-2; 8 nucleotides match TRBD1. V lost 5 bases to trimming and J lost 7 bases; unmatched junction nucleotides: 12. There are 15 residues in the CDR3. Here the CDR3 reads CASSDPGTGFFGYTF. Written as DNA, the CDR3 is TGTGCCAGCAGTGACCCCGGGACAGGATTCTTTGGCTACACCTTC.

A few counts support this clonotype. The chain couples TRBV7-9 to TRBJ2-7; D may be TRBD2 (6 bases). Trimming left V 5 bases short and J 0 bases short, with 17 bases between. Germline CDR1 and CDR2: SEHNR and FQNEAQ (reference sequence). The CDR3 contains 16 residues. The CDR3 DNA follows: TGTGCCAGCAGCCCCCCTCGTGGGGGGATCTCCTACGAGCAGTACTTC. Translation gives CASSPPRGGISYEQYF.

In its sample, this clonotype was seen many times. The V gene is TRBV7-2, the J gene TRBJ2-7; either TRBD1 or TRBD2 may supply D (6 bases each). The CDR3 runs 14 residues. The germline gives CDR1 SGHTA, CDR2 FQGNSA. Trimming shortened V by 5 bases and J by 1 base, and 12 bases separated the two germline ends. The CDR3 sequence is CASSPGAGSYEQYF. In DNA form, the CDR3 reads TGTGCCAGCAGCCCGGGGGCAGGGTCCTACGAGCAGTACTTC. Based on the CDR3 plus reference TRBV7-2 and TRBJ2-7, the full variable domain is GAGVSQSPSNKVTEKGKDVELRCDPISGHTALYWYRQSLGQGLEFLIYFQGNSAPDKSGLPSDRFSAERTGGSVSTLTIQRTQQEDSAVYLCASSPGAGSYEQYFGPGTRLTVT.

This clonotype has just one count. This chain joins TRBV4-3 and TRBJ1-1; no definite D call. Germline CDR1 is LGHNA and CDR2 is YSLEER. The CDR3 is 15 residues long. Between the trimmed V and J ends, which lost 1 base and 0 bases, there was a span of 9 bases. Written as DNA, the CDR3 is TGCGCCAGCAGCCAAGGAACGGCGATGAACACTGAAGCTTTCTTT. Translation: CASSQGTAMNTEAFF.

This clonotype was observed a handful of times. V gene TRBV6-2 or TRBV6-3 combines with J gene TRBJ2-7; maybe TRBD1 (6 bases). Germline lookup yields CDR1 MNHEY and CDR2 SVGEGT. Trimming took off 6 bases at V and 0 bases at J, with 15 bases between the two ends. This CDR3 is 15 amino acids long. CDR3 coding DNA: TGTGCCAGCAGAAAACAGGGTTTGAGCTCCTACGAGCAGTACTTC. Its protein is CASRKQGLSSYEQYF.

The chain has TRBV7-9 and TRBJ2-4, with 9 bases matching TRBD2. CDR3 length equals 19 residues. V lost 5 bases, J lost 0 bases, and 14 bases stayed unmatched. From germline, CDR1 is SEHNR and CDR2 FQNEAQ (reference sequence). CDR3 nucleotide sequence: TGTGCCAGCAGCCCGAGCGGGGGGCTAATTTCTCTAGCCAAAAACATTCAGTACTTC. Amino acids: CASSPSGGLISLAKNIQYF.

The genes are TRBV6-5 and TRBJ1-2; D gene unclear. V lost 4 bases to trimming and J lost 0 bases, with 15 bases between them. Germline CDR1 is MNHEY and CDR2 is SVGAGI. There are 16 residues in the CDR3. The CDR3 protein is CASSSGSQAANYGYTF. The CDR3 coding sequence is TGTGCCAGCAGTTCGGGATCCCAGGCTGCTAACTATGGCTACACCTTC.

This rearrangement joins TRBV5-1 to TRBJ1-1, with TRBD1 as a possible D gene (5 bases). The germline V and J ends were trimmed by 0 bases and 4 bases, with 13 bases remaining between them. CDR1 is SGHRS and CDR2 is YFSETQ in the germline V gene. This CDR3 has 15 residues. DNA for the CDR3: TGCGCCAGCAGCTTGGAAGGGGCGCGGGTCACTGAAGCTTTCTTT. Protein product: CASSLEGARVTEAFF.

To note about this clonotype: A read error may account for a junction end that differs from germline. The chain has TRBV12-3 or TRBV12-4 and TRBJ2-3; TRBD2 matches 8 bases. This CDR3 is 13 amino acids long. The CDR3 DNA sequence: TGTGCCAGCAGTAGCGGGGGTACAGATATGCAGTATTTT. As protein: CASSSGGTDMQYF.